This TCR beta chain was sequenced during a study of blood T cell repertoires in COVID-19. Original data processing: Amplifying reference gene primers gave estimates of nucleated cell counts. Sequencing used immunoSEQ multiplex PCR; TCRdb keeps in-frame clones, though not all of them. The D gene and trimming were derived from the DNA, and the V and J assignments and clone size from that table. The table shows about 14,000 clones, with around 89% occurring only once. This clone has just one count. This CDR3 spans 15 amino acids. CDR1 is LGHDT and CDR2 is YNNKEL in the germline V gene (reference sequence). With 0 bases clipped from V and 4 bases from J, the junction kept 3 bases outside the gene matches.

The rearrangement uses TRBV3-1 (or the pseudogene TRBV3-2) and TRBJ2-3; TRBD2 matches 8 bases. The source is a man in his fifties or sixties with active COVID-19. Input material: peripheral blood. CDR3 sequence reads: CASSQDGRGADTQYF. The CDR3 nucleotides read TGTGCCAGCAGCCAAGACGGGCGGGGGGCAGATACGCAGTATTTT.